The rows below give T cell receptor beta chains drawn from one sample of a study of regulatory T cells in long-lasting Graves disease. From the multiplex PCR reads, TCRdb called clonotypes with MiXCR, one entry per CDR3 protein. Among a few hundred thousand distinct CDR3 sequences listed, approximately 15% were seen once. This sample was shared with a second study, whose subject was T cells in Graves' hyperthyroidism and ophthalmopathy.

Sequencing was performed on peripheral blood mononuclear cells (PBMCs), taken at new diagnosis, from a patient treated with antithyroid drugs. The receptors derive from a middle-aged man with Graves disease. Each CDR3 is given with its conserved first and last residue. Fields, in order: J gene, D gene, clone size, V gene, CDR3 protein, CDR3 DNA. The D gene is left open where the match is weak. Expanded clones are given a class, and other clones once, few, many or no size at all.

TRBJ2-2 NA NA TRBV7-9 CASSLGYQGPGELFF TGTGCCAGCAGCTTAGGATATCAGGGTCCCGGGGAGCTGTTTTTT
TRBJ2-3 NA few TRBV20-1 CSASLGTEDTDTQYF TGCAGTGCTAGTTTAGGAACAGAAGACACAGATACGCAGTATTTT
TRBJ2-7 NA many TRBV6-1 CASSRGWQEQYF TGTGCCAGCAGCAGAGGGTGGCAAGAGCAGTACTTC
TRBJ1-2 TRBD1 many TRBV6-1 CASSKIYRGRPDGYTF TGTGCCAGCAGTAAAATCTACAGGGGGCGCCCCGATGGCTACACCTTC
TRBJ2-7 TRBD2 many TRBV5-1 CASSPATSGGVYEQYF TGCGCCAGCAGCCCAGCGACTAGCGGGGGGGTATACGAGCAGTACTTC
TRBJ1-5 NA NA TRBV27 CASSFGGSNQPQHF TGTGCCAGCAGTTTTGGAGGAAGCAATCAGCCCCAGCATTTT
TRBJ1-5 TRBD1 many TRBV4-1 CASSQDQGTGNQPQHF TGTGCCAGCAGCCAAGACCAGGGGACAGGCAATCAGCCCCAGCATTTT
TRBJ2-3 NA many TRBV28 CASSRRGGYTDTQYF TGTGCCAGCAGCCGAAGGGGTGGCTACACAGATACGCAGTATTTT
TRBJ1-5 NA many TRBV7-9 CASSLDRSGDQPQHF TGTGCCAGCAGCTTAGATCGCTCGGGTGACCAGCCCCAGCATTTT
TRBJ2-2 NA few TRBV6-2/TRBV6-3 CASGEGEGATGELFF TGTGCCAGCGGTGAAGGGGAGGGGGCCACCGGGGAGCTGTTTTTT
TRBJ1-1 TRBD1 many TRBV18 CASSLFDRGLDTEAFF TGTGCCAGCTCACTATTCGACAGGGGTTTGGACACTGAAGCTTTCTTT
TRBJ1-3 NA many TRBV2 CAGWDASSGNTIYF TGTGCCGGCTGGGACGCCAGCTCTGGAAACACCATATATTTT
TRBJ2-3 TRBD2 many TRBV20-1 CSARAAGGPTDTQYF TGCAGTGCTAGGGCAGCGGGGGGCCCCACAGATACGCAGTATTTT
TRBJ1-5 TRBD1 many TRBV12-3/TRBV12-4 CASNKQGSNQPQHF TGTGCCAGCAATAAACAGGGGAGCAATCAGCCCCAGCATTTT
TRBJ1-4 TRBD1 few TRBV18 CASSPTGEGLEKLFF TGTGCCAGCTCACCGACAGGGGAAGGTTTGGAAAAACTGTTTTTT
TRBJ2-2 NA many TRBV12-5 CASGSGSTGELFF TGTGCTAGTGGTTCCGGTTCCACCGGGGAGCTGTTTTTT
TRBJ1-5 TRBD1 NA TRBV7-2 CASSLVGQGHRNQPQHF TGTGCCAGCAGCTTAGTAGGACAGGGACATAGGAATCAGCCCCAGCATTTT
TRBJ1-1 NA NA TRBV7-6 CASSLSRQENTEAFF TGTGCCAGCAGCTTGTCGCGGCAGGAGAACACTGAAGCTTTCTTT
TRBJ2-7 NA NA TRBV20-1 CSADTPGQPPYEQYF TGCAGTGCGGACACTCCGGGACAACCGCCCTACGAGCAGTACTTC
TRBJ1-1 NA many TRBV12-3/TRBV12-4 CASSFRPNTEAFF TGTGCCAGCAGTTTTCGCCCGAACACTGAAGCTTTCTTT
TRBJ2-3 NA NA TRBV28 CASSLSVAASDTQYF TGTGCCAGCAGTTTATCCGTAGCGGCATCAGATACGCAGTATTTT
TRBJ2-7 NA many TRBV4-2 CASSQYASELYEQYF TGTGCCAGCAGCCAATATGCTAGCGAGCTCTACGAGCAGTACTTC
TRBJ1-1 NA many TRBV20-1 CRATDTEAFF TGCAGAGCTACGGACACTGAAGCTTTCTTT
TRBJ2-7 NA many TRBV20-1 CSARDYRVDEQYF TGCAGTGCTAGAGACTACAGGGTCGACGAGCAGTACTTC
TRBJ2-2 NA NA TRBV20-1 CSARQGPPTGELFF TGCAGTGCTAGACAGGGGCCGCCCACCGGGGAGCTGTTTTTT
TRBJ2-3 NA many TRBV15 CATAGGGGADTQYF TGTGCCACCGCAGGGGGGGGCGGAGCAGATACGCAGTATTTT
TRBJ2-1 NA NA TRBV6-1 CASRAGQISYNEQFF TGTGCCAGCAGGGCAGGACAGATCTCCTACAATGAGCAGTTCTTC
TRBJ1-2 TRBD1 few TRBV19 CASSIFRGQYGYTF TGTGCCAGTAGTATATTCAGGGGGCAATATGGCTACACCTTC
TRBJ1-1 NA many TRBV4-1 CASSRHAGVSTEAFF TGCGCCAGCAGCCGACACGCAGGGGTTAGCACTGAAGCTTTCTTT
TRBJ1-2 NA NA TRBV3-1 CASSHGQFPTF TGTGCCAGCAGCCATGGACAGTTTCCCACCTTC
TRBJ2-2 TRBD1 NA TRBV6-4 CASSDSRGTGGTGELFF TGTGCCAGCAGTGACTCGAGAGGGACAGGGGGTACCGGGGAGCTGTTTTTT
TRBJ2-7 NA many TRBV10-3 CAISEGTAGFYEQYF TGTGCCATCAGTGAAGGGACCGCAGGATTTTACGAGCAGTACTTC
TRBJ2-2 NA many TRBV5-1 CASSSGGDWSAGELFF TGCGCCAGCAGCTCTGGCGGCGACTGGTCCGCCGGGGAGCTGTTTTTT
TRBJ2-3 TRBD2 NA TRBV24-1 CATSSTSGGTDTQYF TGTGCCACCAGTTCGACTAGCGGGGGGACAGATACGCAGTATTTT
TRBJ1-6 NA many TRBV3-1 CASSQAQSPLHF TGTGCCAGCAGCCAAGCTCAATCACCCCTCCACTTT
TRBJ2-3 TRBD2 NA TRBV20-1 CSATGPSGGARGTQYF TGCAGTGCTACCGGGCCTAGCGGGGGGGCCAGAGGTACGCAGTATTTT
TRBJ1-5 TRBD1 many TRBV28 CASTRDRGGGQPQHF TGTGCCAGCACCCGGGACAGGGGAGGAGGTCAGCCCCAGCATTTT
TRBJ2-3 TRBD2 many TRBV29-1 CSVKSGGTDTQYF TGCAGCGTTAAAAGCGGGGGCACAGATACGCAGTATTTT
TRBJ1-1 NA many TRBV5-5 CASSPRRGGALDTEAFF TGTGCCAGCAGCCCACGACGTGGGGGCGCCCTGGACACTGAAGCTTTCTTT
TRBJ2-1 TRBD1 many TRBV2 CASSWDRGQAEQFF TGTGCCAGCAGCTGGGACAGGGGGCAGGCTGAGCAGTTCTTC
TRBJ2-3 NA few TRBV5-1 CASGGAANTDTQYF TGCGCCAGCGGGGGAGCGGCAAACACAGATACGCAGTATTTT
TRBJ1-4 NA NA TRBV20-1 CSAWLAGHNEKLFF TGCAGTGCTTGGCTCGCCGGACATAATGAAAAACTGTTTTTT
TRBJ1-1 NA few TRBV29-1 CSTELGDTEAFF TGCAGCACTGAACTAGGGGACACTGAAGCTTTCTTT
TRBJ2-1 TRBD2 many TRBV7-3 CASSLRLAGVNEQFF TGTGCCAGCAGCTTAAGACTAGCGGGGGTTAATGAGCAGTTCTTC
TRBJ2-7 TRBD1 few TRBV5-1 CASSSPGTASTTEQYF TGCGCCAGCAGCTCCCCCGGGACAGCATCAACTACCGAGCAGTACTTC
TRBJ2-1 NA many TRBV30 CAWSGGRPNEQFF TGTGCCTGGAGTGGAGGCCGGCCAAATGAGCAGTTCTTC